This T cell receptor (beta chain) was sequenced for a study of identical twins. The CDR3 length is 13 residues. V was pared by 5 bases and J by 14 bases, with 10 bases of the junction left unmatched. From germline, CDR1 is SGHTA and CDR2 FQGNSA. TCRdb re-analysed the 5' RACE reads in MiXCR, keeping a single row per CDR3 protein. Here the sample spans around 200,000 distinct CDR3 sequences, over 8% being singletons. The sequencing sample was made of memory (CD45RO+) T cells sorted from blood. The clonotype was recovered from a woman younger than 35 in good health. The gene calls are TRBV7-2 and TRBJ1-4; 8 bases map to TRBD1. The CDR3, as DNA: TGTGCCAGCAGCAATACAGACAGGGGAGCGCTGTTTTTT. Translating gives CASSNTDRGALFF. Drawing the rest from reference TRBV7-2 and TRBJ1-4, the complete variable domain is GAGVSQSPSNKVTEKGKDVELRCDPISGHTALYWYRQSLGQGLEFLIYFQGNSAPDKSGLPSDRFSAERTGGSVSTLTIQRTQQEDSAVYLCASSNTDRGALFFGSGTQLSVL.